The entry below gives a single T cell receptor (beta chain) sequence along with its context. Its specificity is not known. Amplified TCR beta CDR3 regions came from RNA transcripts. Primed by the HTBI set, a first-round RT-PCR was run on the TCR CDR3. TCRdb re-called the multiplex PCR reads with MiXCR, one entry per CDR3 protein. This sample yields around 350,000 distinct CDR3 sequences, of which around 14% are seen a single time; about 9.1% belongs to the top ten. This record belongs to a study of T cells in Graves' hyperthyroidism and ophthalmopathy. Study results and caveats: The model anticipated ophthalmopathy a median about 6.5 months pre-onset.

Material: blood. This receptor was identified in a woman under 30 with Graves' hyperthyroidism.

The CDR3 coding sequence is TGTGCCAGCAGTTTAGATCGGGGAGCGGGAGGGCCGGACGAGCAGTACTTC. Amino acids: CASSLDRGAGGPDEQYF. The rearrangement joins TRBV12-3 or TRBV12-4 to TRBJ2-7; 10 positions agree with TRBD2. The CDR3 covers 17 residues. V shed 1 base, J shed 5 bases, and the junction held 11 bases outside the gene matches.